The clone carrying this T cell receptor (beta chain) showed up many times. Antigen: not known. The data derive from a study of T cells in Graves' hyperthyroidism and ophthalmopathy. Study-level points and caveats: Ophthalmopathy was model-predicted a median approximately 6.9 months pre-onset.

Amplified regions were TCR beta CDR3 sequences from RNA transcripts. First-round RT-PCR with HTBI primers amplified the TCR CDR3 region. Via MiXCR, TCRdb re-called the multiplex PCR reads, giving one row per CDR3 protein. The data show 700,000 or so distinct CDR3 sequences, with over 15% seen just once and roughly 8% held by the top ten. The definition of stable Graves' hyperthyroidism was no ophthalmopathy progression within 18 months. Diagnosis of hyperthyroidism was new in patients aged 18 to 65, and its duration was under 2 months. The sequence came from a young man with Graves' hyperthyroidism. Specimen: blood.

The CDR3 coding sequence is TGTGCCAGCAGTTTAGGGGACAGTAACACAGATACGCAGTATTTT. Translating gives CASSLGDSNTDTQYF. The V gene is TRBV12-3 or TRBV12-4, the J gene TRBJ2-3; TRBD1 matches at 7 bases. The CDR3 contains 15 residues. Trimming at V came to 1 base and at J to 2 bases, leaving 3 bases not matched to a gene.